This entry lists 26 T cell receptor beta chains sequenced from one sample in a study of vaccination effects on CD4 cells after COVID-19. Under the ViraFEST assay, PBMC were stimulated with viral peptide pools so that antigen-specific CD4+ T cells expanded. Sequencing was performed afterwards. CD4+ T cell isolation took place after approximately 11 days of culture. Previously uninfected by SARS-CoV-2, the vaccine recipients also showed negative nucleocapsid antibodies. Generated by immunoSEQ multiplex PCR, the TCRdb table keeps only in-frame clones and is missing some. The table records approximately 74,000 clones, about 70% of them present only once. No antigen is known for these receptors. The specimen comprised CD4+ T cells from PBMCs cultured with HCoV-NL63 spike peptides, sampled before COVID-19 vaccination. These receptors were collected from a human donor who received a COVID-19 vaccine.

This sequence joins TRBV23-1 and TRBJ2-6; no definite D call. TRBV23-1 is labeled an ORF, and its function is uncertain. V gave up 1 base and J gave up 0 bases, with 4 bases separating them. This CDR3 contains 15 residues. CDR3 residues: CASSQWRSGANVLTF. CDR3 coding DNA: TGCGCCAGCAGTCAATGGCGCTCTGGGGCCAACGTCCTGACTTTC.

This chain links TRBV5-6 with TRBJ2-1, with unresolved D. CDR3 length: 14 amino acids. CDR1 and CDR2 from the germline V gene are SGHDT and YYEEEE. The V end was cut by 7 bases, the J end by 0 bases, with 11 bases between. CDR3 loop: CASGGPSSYNEQFF. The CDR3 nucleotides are TGTGCCAGCGGCGGACCTAGCTCCTACAATGAGCAGTTCTTC. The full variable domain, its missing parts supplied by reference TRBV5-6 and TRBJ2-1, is DAGVTQSPTHLIKTRGQQVTLRCSPKSGHDTVSWYQQALGQGPQFIFQYYEEEERQRGNFPDRFSGHQFPNYSSELNVNALLLGDSALYLCASGGPSSYNEQFFGPGTRLTVL.

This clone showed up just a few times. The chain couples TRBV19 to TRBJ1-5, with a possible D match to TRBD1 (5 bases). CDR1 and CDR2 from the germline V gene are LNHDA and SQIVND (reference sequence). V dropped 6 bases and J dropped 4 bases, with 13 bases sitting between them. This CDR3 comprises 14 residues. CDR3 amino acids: CASRGELLNQPQHF. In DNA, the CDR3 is TGTGCCAGTAGGGGGGAACTCCTAAATCAGCCCCAGCATTTT.

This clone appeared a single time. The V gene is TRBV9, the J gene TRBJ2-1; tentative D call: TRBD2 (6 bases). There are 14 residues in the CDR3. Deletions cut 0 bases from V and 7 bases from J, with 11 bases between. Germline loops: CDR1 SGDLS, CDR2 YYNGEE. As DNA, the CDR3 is TGTGCCAGCAGCGTAGTCGGGACTTTTAATGAGCAGTTCTTC. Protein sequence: CASSVVGTFNEQFF.

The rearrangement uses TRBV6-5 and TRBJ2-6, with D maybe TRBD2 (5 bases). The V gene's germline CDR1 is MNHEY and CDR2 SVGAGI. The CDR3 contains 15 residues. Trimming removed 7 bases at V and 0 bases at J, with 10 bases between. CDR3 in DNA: TGTGCCAGCAAGGCGGGTAGCTCTGGGGCCAACGTCCTGACTTTC. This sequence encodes CASKAGSSGANVLTF.

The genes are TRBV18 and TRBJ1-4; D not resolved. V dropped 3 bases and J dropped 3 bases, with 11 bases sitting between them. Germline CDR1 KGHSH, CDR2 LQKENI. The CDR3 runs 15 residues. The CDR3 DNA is TGTGCCAGCTCACCTTTGCCCAGATCTAATGAAAAACTGTTTTTT. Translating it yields CASSPLPRSNEKLFF.

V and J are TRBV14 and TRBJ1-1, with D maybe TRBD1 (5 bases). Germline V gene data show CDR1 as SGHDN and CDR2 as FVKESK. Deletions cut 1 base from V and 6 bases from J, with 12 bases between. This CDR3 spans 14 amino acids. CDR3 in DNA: TGTGCCAGCAGCCAAGTGAACAGGAGAGCTGAAGCTTTCTTT. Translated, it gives CASSQVNRRAEAFF.

The CDR3 here is CASSQDGDTRRGYTF. CDR3 in DNA: TGCGCCAGCAGCCAAGATGGGGACACTCGTCGTGGCTACACCTTC. This chain uses TRBV4-1 with TRBJ1-2; a weak D match, TRBD1 (6 bases). Germline V gene lookup returns CDR1 MGHRA and CDR2 YSYEKL. The V and J ends lost 0 bases and 7 bases respectively, with 15 bases between them. The CDR3 covers 15 residues.

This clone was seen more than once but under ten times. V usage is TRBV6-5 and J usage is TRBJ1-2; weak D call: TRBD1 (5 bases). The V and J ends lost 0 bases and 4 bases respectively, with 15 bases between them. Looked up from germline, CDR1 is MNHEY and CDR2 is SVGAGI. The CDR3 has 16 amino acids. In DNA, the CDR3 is TGTGCCAGCAGTTACTCGCTCGGGGCGGGGGGCTATGGCTACACCTTC. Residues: CASSYSLGAGGYGYTF.

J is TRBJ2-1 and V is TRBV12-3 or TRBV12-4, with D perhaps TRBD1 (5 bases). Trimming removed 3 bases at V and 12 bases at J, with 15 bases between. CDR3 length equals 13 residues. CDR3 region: CASSFLVVQGQFF. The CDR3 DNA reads TGTGCCAGCAGTTTTTTAGTAGTCCAGGGGCAGTTCTTC.

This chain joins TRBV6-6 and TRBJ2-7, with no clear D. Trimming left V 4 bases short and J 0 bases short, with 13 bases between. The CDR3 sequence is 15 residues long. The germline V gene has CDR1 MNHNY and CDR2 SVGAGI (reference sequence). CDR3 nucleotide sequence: TGTGCCAGCAGTTCCTCGTCTTCCCGCTCCTACGAGCAGTACGTC. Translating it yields CASSSSSSRSYEQYV.

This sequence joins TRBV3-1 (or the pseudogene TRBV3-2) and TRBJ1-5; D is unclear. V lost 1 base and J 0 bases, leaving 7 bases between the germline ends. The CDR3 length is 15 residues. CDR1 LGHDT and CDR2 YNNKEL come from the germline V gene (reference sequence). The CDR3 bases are TGTGCCAGCAGCCAAGCGGAAAATAGCAATCAGCCCCAGCATTTT. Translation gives CASSQAENSNQPQHF.

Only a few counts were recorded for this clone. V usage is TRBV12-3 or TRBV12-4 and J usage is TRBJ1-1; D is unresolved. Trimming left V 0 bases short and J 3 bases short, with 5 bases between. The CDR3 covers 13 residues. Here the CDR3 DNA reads TGTGCCAGCAGTTTAGCCCTGGACACTGAAGCTTTCTTT. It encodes CASSLALDTEAFF.

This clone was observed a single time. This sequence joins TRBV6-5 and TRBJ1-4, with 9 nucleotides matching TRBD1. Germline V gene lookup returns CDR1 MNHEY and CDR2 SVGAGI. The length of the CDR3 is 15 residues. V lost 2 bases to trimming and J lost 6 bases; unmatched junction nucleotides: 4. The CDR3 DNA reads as TGTGCCAGCAGTTACCGGGGACAGGGTGATGAAAAACTGTTTTTT. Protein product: CASSYRGQGDEKLFF.

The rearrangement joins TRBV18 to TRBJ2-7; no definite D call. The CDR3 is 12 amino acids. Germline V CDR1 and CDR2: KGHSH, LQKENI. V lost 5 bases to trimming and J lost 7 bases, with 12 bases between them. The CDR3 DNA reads TGTGCCAGCTCAAATCCTAGACAAGAGCAGTACGTC. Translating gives CASSNPRQEQYV.

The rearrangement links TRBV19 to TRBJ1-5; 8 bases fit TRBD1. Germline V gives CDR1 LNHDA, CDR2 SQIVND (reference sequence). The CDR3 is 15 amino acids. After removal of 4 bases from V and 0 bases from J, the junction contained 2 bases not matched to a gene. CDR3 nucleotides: TGTGCCAGTAGTACCGGACAGGGTAGCAATCAGCCCCAGCATTTT. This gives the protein CASSTGQGSNQPQHF.

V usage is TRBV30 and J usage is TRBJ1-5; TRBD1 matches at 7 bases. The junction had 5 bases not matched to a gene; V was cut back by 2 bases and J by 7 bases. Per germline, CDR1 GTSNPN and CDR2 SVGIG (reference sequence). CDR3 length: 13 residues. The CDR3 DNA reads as TGTGCCTGGAGTAGGGGGCTTGGACAGCCCCAGCATTTT. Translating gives CAWSRGLGQPQHF.

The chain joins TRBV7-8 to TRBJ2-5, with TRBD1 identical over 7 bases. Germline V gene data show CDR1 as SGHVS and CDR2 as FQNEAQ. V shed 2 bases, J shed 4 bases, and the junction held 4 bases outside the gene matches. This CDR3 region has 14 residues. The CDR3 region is CASSLPGTAETQYF. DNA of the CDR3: TGTGCCAGCAGCTTACCAGGGACAGCAGAGACCCAGTACTTC.

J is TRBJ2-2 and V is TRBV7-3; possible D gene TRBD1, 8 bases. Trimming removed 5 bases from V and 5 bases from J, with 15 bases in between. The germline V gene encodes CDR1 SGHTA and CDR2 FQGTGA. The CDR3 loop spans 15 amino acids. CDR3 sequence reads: CASSLGQGGTGELFF. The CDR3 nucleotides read TGTGCCAGCAGCCTCGGACAGGGAGGGACCGGGGAGCTGTTTTTT.

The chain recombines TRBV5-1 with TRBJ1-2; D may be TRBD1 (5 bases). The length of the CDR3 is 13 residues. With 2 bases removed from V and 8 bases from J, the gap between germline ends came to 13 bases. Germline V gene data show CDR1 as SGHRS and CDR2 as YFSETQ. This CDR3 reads CASSFEGLGGYTF. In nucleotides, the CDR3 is TGCGCCAGCAGCTTCGAGGGGCTGGGGGGCTACACCTTC.

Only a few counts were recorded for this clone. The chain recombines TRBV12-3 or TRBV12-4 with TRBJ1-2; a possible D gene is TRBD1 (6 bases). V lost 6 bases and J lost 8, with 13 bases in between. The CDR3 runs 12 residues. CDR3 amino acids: CASRLRDIGYTF. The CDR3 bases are TGTGCCAGCAGGCTACGGGACATCGGCTACACCTTC.

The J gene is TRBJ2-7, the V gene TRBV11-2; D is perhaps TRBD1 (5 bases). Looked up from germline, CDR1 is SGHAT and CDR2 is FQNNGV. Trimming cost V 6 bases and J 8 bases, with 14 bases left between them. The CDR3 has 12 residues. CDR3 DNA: TGTGCCAGCAGATTCGCAGGGTGGCAGCAGTACGTC. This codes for CASRFAGWQQYV.

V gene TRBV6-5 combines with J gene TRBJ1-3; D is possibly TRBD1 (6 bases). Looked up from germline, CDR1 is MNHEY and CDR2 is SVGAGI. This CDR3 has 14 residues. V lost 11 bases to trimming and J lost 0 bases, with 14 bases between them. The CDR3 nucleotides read TGTGCCTACAGGGAGACACGCTCTGGAAACACCATATATTTT. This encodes CAYRETRSGNTIYF.

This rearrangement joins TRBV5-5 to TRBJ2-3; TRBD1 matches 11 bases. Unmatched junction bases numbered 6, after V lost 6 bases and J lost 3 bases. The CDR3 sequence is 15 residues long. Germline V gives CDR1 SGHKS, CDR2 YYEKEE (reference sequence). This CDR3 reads CASIRTGGSTDTQYF. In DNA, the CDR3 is TGTGCCAGCATCAGGACAGGGGGCTCGACAGATACGCAGTATTTT.

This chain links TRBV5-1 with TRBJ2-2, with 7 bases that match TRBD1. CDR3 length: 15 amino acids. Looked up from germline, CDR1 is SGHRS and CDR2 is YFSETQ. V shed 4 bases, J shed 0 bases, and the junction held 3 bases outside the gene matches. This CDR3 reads CASSADRPNTGELFF. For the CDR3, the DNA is TGCGCCAGCAGCGCGGACAGGCCGAACACCGGGGAGCTGTTTTTT. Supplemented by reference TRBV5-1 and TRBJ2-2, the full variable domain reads KAGVTQTPRYLIKTRGQQVTLSCSPISGHRSVSWYQQTPGQGLQFLFEYFSETQRNKGNFPGRFSGRQFSNSRSEMNVSTLELGDSALYLCASSADRPNTGELFFGEGSRLTVL.

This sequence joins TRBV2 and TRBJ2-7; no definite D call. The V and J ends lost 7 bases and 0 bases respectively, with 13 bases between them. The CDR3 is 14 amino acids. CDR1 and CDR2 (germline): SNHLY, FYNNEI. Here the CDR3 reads CASKWAKHSYEQYV. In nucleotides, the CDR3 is TGTGCCAGCAAGTGGGCGAAACACTCCTACGAGCAGTACGTC.